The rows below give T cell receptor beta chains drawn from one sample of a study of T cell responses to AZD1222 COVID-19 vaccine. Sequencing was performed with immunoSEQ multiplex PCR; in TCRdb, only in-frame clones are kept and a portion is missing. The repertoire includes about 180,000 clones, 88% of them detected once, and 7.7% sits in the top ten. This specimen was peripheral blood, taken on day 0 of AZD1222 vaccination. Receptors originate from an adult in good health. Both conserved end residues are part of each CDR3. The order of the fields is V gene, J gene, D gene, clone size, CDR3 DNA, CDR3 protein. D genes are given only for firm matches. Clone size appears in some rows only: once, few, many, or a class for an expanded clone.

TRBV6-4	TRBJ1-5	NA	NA	TGTGCCAGCAGTGACGAACCGGGCGGCAATCAGCCCCAGCATTTT	CASSDEPGGNQPQHF
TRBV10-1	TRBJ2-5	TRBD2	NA	TGCGCCAGCTCCACAGGACTAGCGGGGTCTGAGACCCAGTACTTC	CASSTGLAGSETQYF
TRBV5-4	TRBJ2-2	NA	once	TGTGCCAGCAGCTTGGTAGCAAGGGACGGGGAGCTGTTTTTT	CASSLVARDGELFF
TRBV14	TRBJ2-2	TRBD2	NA	TGTGCCAGCAGCCCCGGGGGGGGAACCGGGGAGCTGTTTTTT	CASSPGGGTGELFF
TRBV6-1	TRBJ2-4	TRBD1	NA	TGTGCCAGCAGCGAACCGACAGGGGGACTGGCCAAAAACATTCAGTACTTC	CASSEPTGGLAKNIQYF
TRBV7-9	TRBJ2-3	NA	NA	TGTGCCAGCAGCTTAGCCGGGGGAAATACGCAGTATTTT	CASSLAGGNTQYF
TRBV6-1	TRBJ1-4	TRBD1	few	TGTGCCAGCAGTGAGGGACAGGCTGGAGGGGAAAAACTGTTTTTT	CASSEGQAGGEKLFF
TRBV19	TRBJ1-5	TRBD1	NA	TGTGCCAGTAGTCTGGGGACAGCCTGGGGCAATCAGCCCCAGCATTTT	CASSLGTAWGNQPQHF
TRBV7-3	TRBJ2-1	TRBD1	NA	TGTGCCAGCAGCTTCGAGGGGACAGGAGTACCCAATGAGCAGTTCTTC	CASSFEGTGVPNEQFF
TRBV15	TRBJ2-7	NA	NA	TGTGCCACCAGCAGAGATCTGGTGGGCGAGCAGTACTTC	CATSRDLVGEQYF
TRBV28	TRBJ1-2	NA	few	TGTGCCAGCAGTTGGACGGCGGGCTATGGCTACACCTTC	CASSWTAGYGYTF
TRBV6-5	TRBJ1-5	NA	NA	TGTGCCAGCAGTCTTCAGCCCCAGCATTTT	CASSLQPQHF
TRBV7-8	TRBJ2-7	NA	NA	TGTGCCAGCAGCCCTAGGTCAAGACACTACGAGCAGTACTTC	CASSPRSRHYEQYF
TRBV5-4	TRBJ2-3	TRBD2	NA	TGTGCCAGCACCCTAGGGAGCGGGGGGGAGGATACGCAGTATTTT	CASTLGSGGEDTQYF
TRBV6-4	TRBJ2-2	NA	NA	TGTGCCAGCAGTGACGGTGAATCGGGCGGGGAGCTGTTTTTT	CASSDGESGGELFF
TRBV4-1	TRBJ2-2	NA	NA	TGCGCCAGCAGCCAGCGGGACAGTAACACCGGGGAGCTGTTTTTT	CASSQRDSNTGELFF
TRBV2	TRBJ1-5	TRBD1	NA	TGTGCCAGCAGTGTGGACAGGTCCCGGGGCAATCAGCCCCAGCATTTT	CASSVDRSRGNQPQHF
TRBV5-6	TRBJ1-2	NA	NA	TGTGCCAGCAGCCCCAATTCAAGGGGCCATGGCTACACCTTC	CASSPNSRGHGYTF
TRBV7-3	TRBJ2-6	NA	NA	TGTGCCAGCAGCTTAACGGCTGTACTCTCTGGGGCCAACGTCCTGACTTTC	CASSLTAVLSGANVLTF
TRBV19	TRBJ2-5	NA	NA	TGTGCCAGTAGTCCCCAGACAGCTCAAGAGACCCAGTACTTC	CASSPQTAQETQYF
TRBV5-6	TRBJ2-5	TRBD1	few	TGTGCCAGCAGCTTGGCAACAGGGGCAAGAGTAGGAGAGACCCAGTACTTC	CASSLATGARVGETQYF
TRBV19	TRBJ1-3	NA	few	TGTGCCAGTACCCGGAAGGGCTTCCCTGGAAACACCATATATTTT	CASTRKGFPGNTIYF
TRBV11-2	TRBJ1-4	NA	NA	TGTGCCAGCAGCCCAGATGGGGGCGGCAGGGATGAAAAACTGTTTTTT	CASSPDGGGRDEKLFF
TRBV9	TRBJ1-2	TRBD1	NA	TGTGCCAGCAGCCGTCGACAGGGAGGGGGCTACACCTTC	CASSRRQGGGYTF
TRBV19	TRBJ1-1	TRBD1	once	TGTGCCAGTACCGACAGGGGCAACACTGAAGCTTTCTTT	CASTDRGNTEAFF
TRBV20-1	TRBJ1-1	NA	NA	TGCAGTGCTCGCAGACAGGCGGCTTTCTTT	CSARRQAAFF
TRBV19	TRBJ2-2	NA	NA	TGTGCCAGTAGATTCCAGGGGAGCACCGGGGAGCTGTTTTTT	CASRFQGSTGELFF
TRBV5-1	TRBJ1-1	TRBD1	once	TGCGCCAGCAGCGTACAGGGGGCTGGCACTGAAGCTTTCTTT	CASSVQGAGTEAFF
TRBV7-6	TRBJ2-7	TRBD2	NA	TGTGCCAGCAGCTTAAAAACTAGCGGGGGAAGCGAGCAGTACTTC	CASSLKTSGGSEQYF
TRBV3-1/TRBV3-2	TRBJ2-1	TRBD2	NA	TGTGCCAGCAGCCAAGTTCGCGGGGGGCTAGGAAATGAGCAGTTCTTC	CASSQVRGGLGNEQFF
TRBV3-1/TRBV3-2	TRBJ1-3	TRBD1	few	TGTGCCAGTACGACAGGGGCGGCTGGAAACACCATATATTTT	CASTTGAAGNTIYF
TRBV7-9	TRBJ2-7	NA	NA	TGTGCCAGCACTCCTGGCTACGAGCAGTACTTC	CASTPGYEQYF
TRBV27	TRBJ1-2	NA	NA	TGTGCCAGCAGTTTATCTTTCAGGGACGGGCGTGGCTACACCTTC	CASSLSFRDGRGYTF
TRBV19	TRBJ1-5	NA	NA	TGTGCCAGTACCCCCGCTCCGTCCAATCAGCCCCAGCATTTT	CASTPAPSNQPQHF
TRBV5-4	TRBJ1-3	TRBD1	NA	TGTGCCAGCAGCTACGACACAGGGGGCTCGGGTGGAAACACCATATATTTT	CASSYDTGGSGGNTIYF
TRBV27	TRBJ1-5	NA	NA	TGTGCCAGCAGCCAAGGGAGTCGGCCCCAGCATTTT	CASSQGSRPQHF
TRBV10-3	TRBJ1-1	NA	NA	TGTGCCATCAGCGCCCGTGAGAACGCTGAAGCTTTCTTT	CAISARENAEAFF
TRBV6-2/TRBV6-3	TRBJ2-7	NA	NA	TGTGCCAGCAGTTACTCGATCGAGCAGTACTTC	CASSYSIEQYF
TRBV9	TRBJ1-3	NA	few	TGTGCCAGCAGCTTACGTCAGGAGCCTCCTGGAAACACCATATATTTT	CASSLRQEPPGNTIYF
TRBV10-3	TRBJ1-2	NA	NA	TGTGCCATCAGCAGACAGGATGGAGGCTATGGCTACACCTTC	CAISRQDGGYGYTF
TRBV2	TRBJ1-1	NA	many	TGTGCCACCATCCTAAGATGGGGCGGGGATGAAGCTTTCTTT	CATILRWGGDEAFF
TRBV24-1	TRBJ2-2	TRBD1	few	TGTGCCACCAGTGCAATCGGGACAGGGAACACCGGGGAGCTGTTTTTT	CATSAIGTGNTGELFF
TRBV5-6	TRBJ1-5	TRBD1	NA	TGTGCCAGCAGCTTCCGGGACAGGGGCGGCAATCAGCCCCAGCATTTT	CASSFRDRGGNQPQHF
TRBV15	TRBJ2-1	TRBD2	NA	TGTGCCACCAGCAGAGCAGGACTAGCATCCGGTGAGCAGTTCTTC	CATSRAGLASGEQFF
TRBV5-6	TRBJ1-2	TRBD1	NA	TGTGCCAGCAGTAAACGGGGACAGGGCATCCATGGCTACACCTTC	CASSKRGQGIHGYTF
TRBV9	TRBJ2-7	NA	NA	TGTGCCAGCAGCCCCCGGGATCCCACGGTGGAGCAGTACTTC	CASSPRDPTVEQYF
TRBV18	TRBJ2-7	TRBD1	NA	TGTGCCAGCTCACCCAGACAGGGAAACTACGAGCAGTACTTC	CASSPRQGNYEQYF
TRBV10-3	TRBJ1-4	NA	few	TGTGCCATCGGACAAACTAATGAAAAACTGTTTTTT	CAIGQTNEKLFF
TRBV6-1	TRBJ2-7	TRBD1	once	TGTGCCAGCAGTGAGAGGACAGGGGGCTACGAGCAGTACTTC	CASSERTGGYEQYF
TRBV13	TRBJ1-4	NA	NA	TGTGCCAGCAGCTCCCGGGACCCTGAAAAACTGTTTTTT	CASSSRDPEKLFF
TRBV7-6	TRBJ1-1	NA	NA	TGTGCCAGCAGCTCCGGGGTCAACACTGAAGCTTTCTTT	CASSSGVNTEAFF
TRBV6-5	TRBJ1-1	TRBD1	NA	TGTGCCAGCAGTTTACCAGACAGGGGAACTGAAGCTTTCTTT	CASSLPDRGTEAFF
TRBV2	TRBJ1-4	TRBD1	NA	TGTGCCAGCAGTCTTACCGGGACAGGGAGCCCCATGGGGCTGTTTTTT	CASSLTGTGSPMGLFF
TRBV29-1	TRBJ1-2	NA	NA	TGCAGCGTTGAAGGGGGCGGGGGCCTGGAAGGCTATGGCTACACCTTC	CSVEGGGGLEGYGYTF
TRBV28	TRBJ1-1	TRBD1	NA	TGTGCCAGCAGTTTTGAATGGGGACAGGGTGGTACTGAAGCTTTCTTT	CASSFEWGQGGTEAFF
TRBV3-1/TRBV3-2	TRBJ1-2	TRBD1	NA	TGTGCCAGCAGCTACCGACAGGGGGATGGCTACACCTTC	CASSYRQGDGYTF
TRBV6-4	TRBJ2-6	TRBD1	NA	TGTGCCAGCAGTGCGGGACAGGGGGCCTCTGGGGCCAACGTCCTGACTTTC	CASSAGQGASGANVLTF
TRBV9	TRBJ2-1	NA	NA	TGTGCCAGCAGCGTAGCTGACAATGAGCAGTTCTTC	CASSVADNEQFF
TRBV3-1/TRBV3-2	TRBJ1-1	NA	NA	TGTGCCAGCAGCCAAGCGCCGCTCGGCCCCCAGGGACTTATGAACACTGAAGCTTTCTTT	CASSQAPLGPQGLMNTEAFF